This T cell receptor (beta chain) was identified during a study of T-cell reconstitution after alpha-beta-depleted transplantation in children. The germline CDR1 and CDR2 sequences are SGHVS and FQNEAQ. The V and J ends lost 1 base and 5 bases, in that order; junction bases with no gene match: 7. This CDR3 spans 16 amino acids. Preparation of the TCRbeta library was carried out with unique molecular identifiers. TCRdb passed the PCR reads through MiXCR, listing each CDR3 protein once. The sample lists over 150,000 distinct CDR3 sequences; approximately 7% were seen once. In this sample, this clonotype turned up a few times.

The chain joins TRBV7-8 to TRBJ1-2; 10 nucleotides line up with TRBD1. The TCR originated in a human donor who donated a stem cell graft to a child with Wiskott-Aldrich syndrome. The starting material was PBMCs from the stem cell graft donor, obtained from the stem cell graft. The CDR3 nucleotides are TGTGCCAGCAGCTTAGGTCGGCGGACAGGGGGGTATGGCTACACCTTC. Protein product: CASSLGRRTGGYGYTF.